A single sample is the source of the 11 T cell receptor beta chains below, sequenced in a study of control samples from healthy donors and cancer patients. Clones were read by immunoSEQ multiplex PCR, and TCRdb kept only the in-frame ones, dropping some. The table records tens of thousands of clones, less than 95% of them present only once. Sequences were obtained from blood. The receptors originated from a woman aged 30 to 39 in good health.

The gene calls are TRBV2 and TRBJ1-6, with TRBD1 matching 9 bases. Germline values: CDR1 SNHLY, CDR2 FYNNEI. This CDR3 region has 16 residues. V was clipped by 7 bases and J by 1 base; unmatched bases: 5. The chain's CDR3 is CASKMDRGSYNSPLHF. The CDR3 DNA reads as TGTGCCAGCAAGATGGACAGGGGATCCTATAATTCACCCCTCCACTTT.

The V and J genes are TRBV4-1 and TRBJ2-1; no clear D gene. The CDR3 length is 13 residues. Trimming removed 1 base at V and 4 bases at J, with 5 bases between. From germline, CDR1 is MGHRA and CDR2 YSYEKL. The CDR3 reads CASSQAQYNEQFF. The CDR3 nucleotides are TGCGCCAGCAGCCAAGCTCAGTACAATGAGCAGTTCTTC.

The V gene is TRBV30, the J gene TRBJ2-3; D is perhaps TRBD1 (7 bases). The germline V gene encodes CDR1 GTSNPN and CDR2 SVGIG (reference sequence). The ends were cut back, 0 bases at V and 4 bases at J, with 11 bases in the middle. This CDR3 is 14 amino acids long. The CDR3 region is CAWSVQGRSDTQYF. The DNA for the CDR3 is TGTGCCTGGAGTGTACAGGGGAGGTCAGATACGCAGTATTTT.

The chain carries TRBV28 and TRBJ1-6, with D perhaps TRBD1 (5 bases). Trimming shortened V by 2 bases and J by 9 bases, and 11 bases separated the two germline ends. CDR1 is MDHEN and CDR2 is SYDVKM in the germline V gene. The CDR3 contains 14 residues. CDR3 DNA: TGTGCCAGCAGTTTACGGGGGGATAGTTCACCCCTCCACTTT. Protein product: CASSLRGDSSPLHF.

V and J are TRBV15 and TRBJ1-6, with D unclear. Germline V gives CDR1 LNHNV, CDR2 YYDKDF (reference sequence). V was shortened by 1 base and J by 4 bases, with 8 bases between the two germline ends. The CDR3 is made up of 15 amino acids. CDR3 region: CATSRVTDYNSPLHF. DNA of the CDR3: TGTGCCACCAGCAGAGTTACAGATTATAATTCACCCCTCCACTTT.

The V and J genes are TRBV30 and TRBJ1-2, with a tentative D call TRBD1 (6 bases). The V gene lost 6 bases and the J gene lost 3 bases, with 14 bases spanning the gap. This CDR3 spans 13 amino acids. CDR1 GTSNPN and CDR2 SVGIG come from the germline V gene (reference sequence). In nucleotides, the CDR3 is TGTGCCTGCCCCGGGACAAGGGACTATGGCTACACCTTC. This encodes CACPGTRDYGYTF.

V gene TRBV7-8 combines with J gene TRBJ1-5; D is ambiguous. Trimming took 5 bases from V and 7 from J, leaving 12 bases between them. The CDR3 has 13 residues. Germline CDR1 is SGHVS and CDR2 is FQNEAQ. For the CDR3, the DNA is TGTGCCAGCAGCCTAGGTTTGCCCCAGCCCCAGCATTTT. Its protein product is CASSLGLPQPQHF.

This clone showed up just a few times. The CDR3 region has the DNA TGTGCCAGTACTAAGGGCCGCCTCAACACCTTC. Amino acids: CASTKGRLNTF. The genes are TRBV19 and TRBJ1-2, with D uncertain. V shed 7 bases and J shed 12 bases, with 15 bases lying between them. The CDR3 has 11 amino acids. Per germline, CDR1 LNHDA and CDR2 SQIVND (reference sequence). Filled out from reference TRBV19 and TRBJ1-2, the complete variable domain reads DGGITQSPKYLFRKEGQNVTLSCEQNLNHDAMYWYRQDPGQGLRLIYYSQIVNDFQKGDIAEGYSVSREKKESFPLTVTSAQKNPTAFYLCASTKGRLNTFGSGTRLTVV.

The genes are TRBV27 and TRBJ2-6, with 13 nucleotides matching TRBD2. CDR1 is MNHEY and CDR2 is SMNVEV in the germline V gene (reference sequence). The CDR3 spans 20 residues. The ends lost 5 bases at V and 1 base at J; junction bases unmatched: 11. The CDR3 protein is CASSPPGGLAGRSGANVLTF. The CDR3 DNA is TGTGCCAGCAGTCCACCCGGGGGACTAGCGGGGAGGTCTGGGGCCAACGTCCTGACTTTC. Full variable domain (remainder filled in from reference TRBV27 and TRBJ2-6): EAQVTQNPRYLITVTGKKLTVTCSQNMNHEYMSWYRQDPGLGLRQIYYSMNVEVTDKGDVPEGYKVSRKEKRNFPLILESPSPNQTSLYFCASSPPGGLAGRSGANVLTFGAGSRLTVL.

This chain links TRBV11-2 with TRBJ2-2, with D maybe TRBD1 (5 bases). V lost 0 bases and J lost 4, with 12 bases in between. Germline V lookup: CDR1 SGHAT, CDR2 FQNNGV. There are 16 residues in the CDR3. This chain's CDR3 is CASSLDRAGGTGELFF. CDR3 DNA: TGTGCCAGCAGCTTAGACAGGGCTGGTGGCACCGGGGAGCTGTTTTTT.

The V call is TRBV5-1, the J call TRBJ1-2; the D is unclear. The CDR3 sequence is 15 residues long. Germline CDR1 and CDR2: SGHRS and YFSETQ. Trimming took off 0 bases at V and 8 bases at J, with 17 bases between the two ends. CDR3 coding DNA: TGCGCCAGCAGCTTGGAATCTGCGCCCTCTACCGGCTACACCTTC. Residues: CASSLESAPSTGYTF.